What follows are 15 T cell receptor beta chains derived from one specimen sequenced in a study of cytotoxic CD8 clonotypes in ibrutinib-treated CLL. Profiled with immunoSEQ multiplex PCR; TCRdb holds only in-frame clones, not every one. The sample has 190,000 or so clones; about 72% are singletons. The material sequenced was PBMCs, taken after 24 months of ibrutinib treatment. The receptors were sampled from a human donor with chronic lymphocytic leukemia.

V is TRBV25-1 and J is TRBJ2-5; D call uncertain. The CDR3 covers 13 residues. Germline loops: CDR1 MGHDK, CDR2 SYGVNS. Trimming removed 6 bases at V and 2 bases at J, with 10 bases between. DNA of the CDR3: TGTGCCAGCAGCCGGGCCTTACAAGAGACCCAGTACTTC. Its translation is CASSRALQETQYF.

CDR3 sequence: CASSFHRDGKETQYF. The CDR3 DNA reads as TGTGCCAGCAGTTTTCACCGGGACGGTAAAGAGACCCAGTACTTC. The chain has TRBV28 and TRBJ2-5; TRBD1 or TRBD2 may be the D gene (5 bases each). The V and J ends lost 3 bases and 3 bases respectively, with 14 bases between them. Germline CDR1 MDHEN, CDR2 SYDVKM. The CDR3 length is 15 residues.

There are a few counts of this clone. The chain couples TRBV30 to TRBJ2-2; D gene uncertain. Germline CDR1 reads GTSNPN; CDR2 reads SVGIG (reference sequence). This CDR3 is 14 amino acids long. Trimming pared 0 bases from V and 1 base from J, leaving 6 bases between. CDR3 in DNA: TGTGCCTGGAGTGTACGAAAGAACACCGGGGAGCTGTTTTTT. It encodes CAWSVRKNTGELFF.

The chain couples TRBV7-9 to TRBJ1-1; no clear D gene. Between the trimmed V and J ends, which lost 2 bases and 5 bases, there was a span of 12 bases. The V gene's germline CDR1 is SEHNR and CDR2 FQNEAQ (reference sequence). This CDR3 is built from 14 residues. DNA of the CDR3: TGTGCCAGCAGCTTAAGCGGGCGGAGGACTGAAGCTTTCTTT. This codes for CASSLSGRRTEAFF. The full variable domain, rest sourced from reference TRBV7-9 and TRBJ1-1, is DTGVSQNPRHKITKRGQNVTFRCDPISEHNRLYWYRQTLGQGPEFLTYFQNEAQLEKSRLLSDRFSAERPKGSFSTLEIQRTEQGDSAMYLCASSLSGRRTEAFFGQGTRLTVV.

This clone was found a few times. This chain joins TRBV7-9 and TRBJ2-2; D call uncertain. The V gene lost 5 bases and the J gene lost 2 bases, with 12 bases spanning the gap. The germline V gene has CDR1 SEHNR and CDR2 FQNEAQ (reference sequence). The CDR3 has 15 amino acids. For the CDR3, the DNA is TGTGCCAGCAGCCCGGACCTAGTAAACACCGGGGAGCTGTTTTTT. Its protein product is CASSPDLVNTGELFF.

The CDR3 is CAWTELAGRQFF. CDR3 nucleotide sequence: TGTGCCTGGACCGAGTTGGCGGGACGGCAGTTCTTC. The chain uses TRBV30 and TRBJ2-1, with D perhaps matching TRBD2 (6 bases). This CDR3 spans 12 amino acids. Between the trimmed V and J ends, which lost 4 bases and 12 bases, there was a span of 16 bases. Germline CDR1 GTSNPN, CDR2 SVGIG (reference sequence).

This clone occurred once. The rearrangement links TRBV11-1 to TRBJ2-1; unclear D gene. CDR3 length equals 14 residues. V was clipped by 1 base and J by 0 bases, with 4 bases between them. Germline loops: CDR1 SGHAT, CDR2 FQDESV (reference sequence). Here the CDR3 DNA reads TGTGCCAGCAGCTTAGAACCCTCCTACAATGAGCAGTTCTTC. Translated: CASSLEPSYNEQFF.

The chain has TRBV27 and TRBJ2-7; 8 bases map to TRBD1. The germline V gene encodes CDR1 MNHEY and CDR2 SMNVEV (reference sequence). Losses at the gene ends were 5 bases for V and 5 bases for J; bases not matched to a gene: 8. This CDR3 region has 14 residues. CDR3 DNA sequence: TGTGCCAGCAGTAGTCGGACAGGGATTAACGAGCAGTACTTC. Its translation: CASSSRTGINEQYF.

Comment on this clone: Other DNA sequences in this sample translate to the same CDR3. This chain uses TRBV7-9 with TRBJ2-5, with D tentatively TRBD2 (6 bases). Germline V gene sequence: CDR1 SEHNR, CDR2 FQNEAQ (reference sequence). The V end was cut by 1 base, the J end by 2 bases, with 8 bases between. The CDR3 consists of 14 residues. The CDR3 DNA reads as TGTGCCAGCAGCTTAGGCGGGACTCAAGAGACCCAGTACTTC. It codes for CASSLGGTQETQYF.

The rearrangement uses TRBV9 and TRBJ2-3; 9 bases fit TRBD2. Trimming cost V 2 bases and J 1 base; bases outside gene matches: 11. The germline CDR1 and CDR2 sequences are SGDLS and YYNGEE. The CDR3 contains 18 residues. The CDR3 DNA reads as TGTGCCAGCAGCGTCCTAGCGGGATCCTTATTGGGCACAGATACGCAGTATTTT. Translated: CASSVLAGSLLGTDTQYF.

The CDR3 coding sequence is TGTGCCAGCAGTTTATACCAGACAGTTTACTCCTACGAGCAGTACTTC. Protein: CASSLYQTVYSYEQYF. V usage is TRBV28 and J usage is TRBJ2-7; D perhaps matches TRBD1 (5 bases). This CDR3 region has 16 residues. Germline loops: CDR1 MDHEN, CDR2 SYDVKM. Trimming left V 1 base short and J 0 bases short, with 13 bases between.

V usage is TRBV2 and J usage is TRBJ1-1, with TRBD1 as a possible D gene (5 bases). Germline V gene data show CDR1 as SNHLY and CDR2 as FYNNEI. This CDR3 spans 13 amino acids. The V and J ends lost 7 bases and 3 bases respectively, with 12 bases between them. CDR3 loop: CASNRDPYTEAFF. CDR3 sequence (DNA): TGTGCCAGCAATCGGGACCCCTACACTGAAGCTTTCTTT.

This chain joins TRBV6-5 and TRBJ2-7, with 7 bases aligning to TRBD1. V trimming: 7 bases; J trimming: 0 bases; junction bases outside the gene matches: 9. Per germline, CDR1 MNHEY and CDR2 SVGAGI. This CDR3 region has 15 residues. CDR3 loop: CASNKGDRASYEQYF. The CDR3 coding sequence is TGTGCCAGCAATAAAGGCGACAGGGCCTCCTACGAGCAGTACTTC.

This clone was seen more than once but under ten times. The V gene is TRBV19, the J gene TRBJ2-7; D uncertain. This CDR3 comprises 13 residues. Germline CDR1 reads LNHDA; CDR2 reads SQIVND (reference sequence). V was trimmed by 3 bases and J by 7 bases, leaving 13 bases between them. CDR3 amino acids: CASSIGRAREQYF. CDR3 nucleotides: TGTGCCAGTAGTATTGGTAGGGCGCGGGAGCAGTACTTC.

This chain connects TRBV6-5 to TRBJ2-7, with D maybe TRBD1 (6 bases). CDR3 length equals 14 residues. The V end lost 4 bases, the J end lost 3 bases, and 13 bases lay between the germline ends. In germline, CDR1 is MNHEY, CDR2 SVGAGI. In DNA form, the CDR3 reads TGTGCCAGCAGTTCCAGGGGAAGGGTCTACGAGCAGTACTTC. Translated, it gives CASSSRGRVYEQYF.